The 12 T cell receptor beta chains below come from one sample, sequenced in a study of cytomegalovirus exposure and HLA in healthy donors. The PCR made use of 60 Vbeta and 13 Jbeta primers. Libraries were prepared by immunoSEQ multiplex PCR; TCRdb keeps only in-frame clonotypes and omits some of them. The table lists about 130,000 clones, around 70% of them singletons, with under 3% in the top ten. What was sequenced was PBMCs. Source of these receptors: a woman aged 60 to 75 in good health and CMV-seropositive.

The sample holds one count of this clone. The V gene is TRBV7-6, the J gene TRBJ1-6, with 10 bases fitting TRBD1. CDR1 is SGHVS, CDR2 FNYEAQ, per germline. The CDR3 runs to 18 residues. V gave up 3 bases and J gave up 7 bases; unmatched junction bases: 12. CDR3 residues: CASSLFPGQGRNNSPLHF. The CDR3 nucleotides are TGTGCCAGCAGCTTGTTCCCGGGACAGGGGCGGAACAATTCACCCCTCCACTTT. Full variable domain (rest looked up from reference TRBV7-6 and TRBJ1-6): GAGVSQSPRYKVTKRGQDVALRCDPISGHVSLYWYRQALGQGPEFLTYFNYEAQQDKSGLPNDRFSAERPEGSISTLTIQRTEQRDSAMYRCASSLFPGQGRNNSPLHFGNGTRLTVT.

J is TRBJ1-1 and V is TRBV5-6, with 7 bases lining up with TRBD1. Trimming took 4 bases from V and 6 from J; bases not matched to a gene: 9. CDR1 is SGHDT and CDR2 is YYEEEE in the germline V gene. This CDR3 comprises 14 residues. The CDR3, as DNA: TGTGCCAGCAGCCACGACAGGGACGAGGCTGAAGCTTTCTTT. It encodes CASSHDRDEAEAFF.

The chain combines TRBV11-3 with TRBJ2-3; perhaps TRBD1 as D (6 bases). V was clipped by 2 bases and J by 2 bases, with 14 bases between them. The CDR3 loop spans 16 amino acids. The germline V gene encodes CDR1 SGHNT and CDR2 YENEEA. The CDR3 sequence: CASSLIAGESTDTQYF. Written as DNA, the CDR3 is TGTGCCAGCAGCTTAATCGCAGGGGAGTCCACAGATACGCAGTATTTT.

The rearrangement links TRBV5-1 to TRBJ1-4; D ambiguous. V was clipped by 2 bases and J by 3 bases, with 11 bases between them. The V gene's germline CDR1 is SGHRS and CDR2 YFSETQ. This CDR3 is 15 amino acids long. DNA for the CDR3: TGCGCCAGCAGCTTCTCAGTACCTTCTAATGAAAAACTGTTTTTT. Translating it yields CASSFSVPSNEKLFF. The full variable domain, its missing parts supplied by reference TRBV5-1 and TRBJ1-4, is KAGVTQTPRYLIKTRGQQVTLSCSPISGHRSVSWYQQTPGQGLQFLFEYFSETQRNKGNFPGRFSGRQFSNSRSEMNVSTLELGDSALYLCASSFSVPSNEKLFFGSGTQLSVL.

This clone occurred a few times. One end of the junction varies from germline; a read error may be responsible. The chain has TRBV7-9 and TRBJ2-3; D ambiguous. This CDR3 contains 18 residues. CDR1 and CDR2 (germline): SEHNR, FQNEAQ (reference sequence). CDR3 amino acids: CSSSLERSMSGRADTQYF. CDR3 nucleotides: TGTTCCAGCAGCTTAGAGAGATCGATGTCAGGCCGCGCAGATACGCAGTATTTT.

This clone was seen just once. One junction end does not reproduce the germline sequence, and a read error may be involved. V usage is TRBV2 and J usage is TRBJ2-7, with TRBD2 matching 7 bases. CDR3 length: 12 residues. Germline assignment: CDR1 SNHLY and CDR2 FYNNEI. Written as DNA, the CDR3 is TGTGCCAGCAGCGCTAACCGGGGGGACCCTGTCTTC. It codes for CASSANRGDPVF.

The chain recombines TRBV12-5 with TRBJ2-7, with D possibly TRBD1 on 6 matching bases. The V gene's germline CDR1 is LGHNT and CDR2 FRNRAP. V lost 5 bases and J 3 bases, leaving 8 bases between the germline ends. The CDR3 extends over 12 amino acids. Here the CDR3 reads CASGRDNYEQYF. CDR3 bases: TGTGCTAGTGGTCGGGACAACTACGAGCAGTACTTC.

This chain uses TRBV18 with TRBJ2-5; D is undetermined. V lost 0 bases, J lost 2 bases, and 7 bases lay in between. Germline V gives CDR1 KGHSH, CDR2 LQKENI. The CDR3 length is 14 residues. CDR3 DNA: TGTGCCAGCTCACCACCGTGGCAGCAAGAGACCCAGTACTTC. Translated, it gives CASSPPWQQETQYF.

The chain employs TRBV18 and TRBJ1-1; 8 bases are a match to TRBD1. V lost 3 bases to trimming and J lost 5 bases; unmatched junction nucleotides: 5. The CDR3 length is 14 residues. From germline, CDR1 is KGHSH and CDR2 LQKENI. The CDR3, as DNA: TGTGCCAGCTCACCCAAACAGGGGGGAACTGAAGCTTTCTTT. Its protein is CASSPKQGGTEAFF. Combining the CDR3 with reference TRBV18 and TRBJ1-1 gives the whole variable domain NAGVMQNPRHLVRRRGQEARLRCSPMKGHSHVYWYRQLPEEGLKFMVYLQKENIIDESGMPKERFSAEFPKEGPSILRIQQVVRGDSAAYFCASSPKQGGTEAFFGQGTRLTVV.

The chain recombines TRBV7-7 with TRBJ2-5, with no clear D. The CDR3 is 13 residues long. Germline CDR1 SSHAT, CDR2 FNYEAQ (reference sequence). V dropped 7 bases and J dropped 7 bases, with 16 bases sitting between them. CDR3: CASILGSEGTQYF. CDR3 nucleotides: TGTGCCAGCATCCTCGGCAGCGAAGGGACCCAGTACTTC.

CDR3 in amino acids: CASSFLGARGYTF. The DNA for the CDR3 is TGCGCCAGCAGCTTCCTGGGGGCCCGAGGCTACACCTTC. The genes are TRBV5-1 and TRBJ1-2; D is possibly TRBD1 (6 bases). Trimming shortened V by 2 bases and J by 8 bases, and 13 bases separated the two germline ends. The CDR3 is 13 amino acids. Per germline, CDR1 SGHRS and CDR2 YFSETQ.

The V and J genes are TRBV4-2 and TRBJ1-6, with D tentatively TRBD1 (5 bases). The V end was cut by 0 bases, the J end by 8 bases, with 5 bases between. CDR3 length: 13 amino acids. Germline V lookup: CDR1 LGHNA, CDR2 YNFKEQ. CDR3 sequence: CASSQEGDSPLHF. For the CDR3, the DNA is TGTGCCAGCAGCCAAGAAGGGGATTCACCCCTCCACTTT.